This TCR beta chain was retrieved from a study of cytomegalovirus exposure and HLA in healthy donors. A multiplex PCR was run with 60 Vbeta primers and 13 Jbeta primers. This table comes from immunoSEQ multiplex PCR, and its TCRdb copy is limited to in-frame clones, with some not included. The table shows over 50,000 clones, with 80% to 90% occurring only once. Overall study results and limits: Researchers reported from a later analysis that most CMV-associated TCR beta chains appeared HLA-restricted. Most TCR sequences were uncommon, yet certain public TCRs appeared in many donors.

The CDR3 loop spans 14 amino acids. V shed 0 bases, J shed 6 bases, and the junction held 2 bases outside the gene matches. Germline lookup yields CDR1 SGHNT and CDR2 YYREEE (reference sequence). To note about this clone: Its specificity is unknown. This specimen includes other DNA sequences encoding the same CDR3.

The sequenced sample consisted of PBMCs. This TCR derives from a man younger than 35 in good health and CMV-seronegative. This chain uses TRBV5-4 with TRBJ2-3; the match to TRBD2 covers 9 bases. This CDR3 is CASSLGGGGDTQYF. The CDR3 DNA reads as TGTGCCAGCAGCTTGGGCGGGGGGGGCGATACGCAGTATTTT.